The TCR beta chain described here comes from a study of blood T cell repertoires in COVID-19 (dated by TCRdb to 2018 to 2021). Broadly, across the study: Samples covering the acute and convalescent phases of COVID-19 were provided by collaborators in the United States, Italy and Spain. The material from the prospective study consisted of cDNA or gDNA derived from T cells, B-cell-depleted T cells, or PBMCs. Deeply sampled blood TCRbeta repertoires from subjects exposed to, actively infected with, or recovered from COVID-19 were included in the dataset. The repertoires were released in a freely available public database intended as a resource for research on the immune response to SARS-CoV-2. The samples were drawn from the first 160 participants of the ongoing ImmuneRACE study and from 1,254 subjects provided by 6 global collaborators. A de-identified subject ID, COVID-19 status, age in years and sex were almost always included in the sample metadata. HLA class I and class II types, where available, came from metadata supplied by the sample provider rather than from assay-based typing. General findings and caveats noted by the study authors: Clinical and demographic metadata were provided uncurated, with the amount varying by source and participant.

TCRbeta CDR3 regions were amplified from genomic DNA by means of the immunoSEQ Assay, a bias-controlled multiplex PCR. Processing in the source paper ran as follows. The number of nucleated cells in each sample was estimated by amplification of reference gene primers within the assay. To quantify the absolute abundance of each unique TCRbeta CDR3 rearrangement, sequence reads were collapsed and filtered. For each sample, productive Simpson clonality was calculated as the square root of Simpson's diversity index over productive rearrangements. This is the immuneACCESS table as TCRdb keeps it, with only in-frame sequences that have V and J called. A part of the clones is gone; compared with another copy, unresolved V genes explain less than half, and the rest is unexplained. Clone size and the V and J calls come from that table; the DNA yielded D and trimming. The sample table holds about 260,000 clones, of which roughly nine tenths were seen once. The ten largest clones take up 2.4% of the sample.

Points on this clone: The target of this receptor is not known. No much larger clone exists at a distance of one base, and base qualities are not known.

The germline V gene provides CDR1 SGHRS and CDR2 YFSETQ. V is trimmed back by 4 bases and J by 1 base, and the junction contains 8 bases that no gene match accounts for. From cysteine to phenylalanine, the CDR3 is 16 amino acids long. The entry retains the CDR3 DNA only, 48 bases that are in frame from base 1. Enrolling through a virtual design, the prospective study's participants ranged in age from roughly 18 to 90 years and lived across roughly 23 United States geographic areas. Cohort assignment in the prospective study relied on participant-reported clinical history from a screening survey and a study questionnaire. ImmuneRACE Cohort 3 recovered participants were defined by two consecutive negative NP/OP PCR tests, healthcare professional clearance, or symptom resolution. In the prospective study, whole blood, serum and a nasopharyngeal or oropharyngeal swab were collected from each participant by mobile phlebotomists. Prospective study participants could optionally give additional blood draws and questionnaires over an approximately two-month period. Before DNA extraction, prospective study blood samples were shipped either frozen or at room temperature.

The sequence joins TRBV5-1 to TRBJ1-1; a stretch of 9 junction bases matches TRBD1. The sample consisted of PBMCs or T cells enriched from blood (not recorded which). The sequence derives from a woman between 18 and 30 years old who had recovered from COVID-19. The DNA sequence follows: TGCGCCAGCAGCCCCATTCCGGGACAGGGGAACACTGAAGCTTTCTTT. This codes for CASSPIPGQGNTEAFF.